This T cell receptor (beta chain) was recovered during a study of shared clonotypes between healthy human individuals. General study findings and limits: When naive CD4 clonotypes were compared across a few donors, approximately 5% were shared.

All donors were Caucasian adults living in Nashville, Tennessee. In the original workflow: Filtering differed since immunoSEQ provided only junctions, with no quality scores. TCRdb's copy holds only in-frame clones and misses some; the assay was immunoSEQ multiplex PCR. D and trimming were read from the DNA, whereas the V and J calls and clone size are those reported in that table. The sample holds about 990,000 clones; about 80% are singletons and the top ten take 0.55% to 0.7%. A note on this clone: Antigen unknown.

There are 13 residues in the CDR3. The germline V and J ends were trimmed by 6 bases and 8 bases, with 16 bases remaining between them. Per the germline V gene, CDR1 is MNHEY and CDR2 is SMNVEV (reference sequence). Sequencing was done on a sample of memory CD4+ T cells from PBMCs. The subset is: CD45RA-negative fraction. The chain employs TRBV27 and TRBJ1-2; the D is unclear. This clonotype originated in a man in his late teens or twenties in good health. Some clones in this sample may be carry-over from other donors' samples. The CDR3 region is CASSSQRSVGYTF. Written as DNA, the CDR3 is TGTGCCAGCAGCTCCCAGCGTTCGGTGGGCTACACCTTC.